The 26 T cell receptor beta chains presented below share a single source sample, sequenced in a study of blood T cell repertoires in COVID-19. Produced via immunoSEQ multiplex PCR; TCRdb's table is partial and in-frame only. This sample has 200,000 to 300,000 clones, with 80% to 85% found just once. Material for sequencing was peripheral blood. All receptors derive from a woman aged 40 to 50 who had recovered from COVID-19.

V usage is TRBV7-2 and J usage is TRBJ2-5; D remains ambiguous. The CDR3 has 11 residues. In germline, CDR1 is SGHTA, CDR2 FQGNSA. The V end was cut by 5 bases, the J end by 5 bases, with 6 bases between. CDR3 nucleotide sequence: TGTGCCAGCAGCCCGTTGGAGACCCAGTACTTC. Its translation is CASSPLETQYF.

The V gene is TRBV19, the J gene TRBJ2-7; 8 bases fit TRBD1. Trimming at V came to 5 bases and at J to 3 bases, leaving 6 bases not matched to a gene. CDR1 and CDR2 from the germline V gene are LNHDA and SQIVND (reference sequence). The CDR3 has 14 residues. The CDR3 DNA follows: TGTGCCAGTAGTCCGACAGGGGATCACTACGAGCAGTACTTC. It encodes CASSPTGDHYEQYF.

The chain recombines TRBV27 with TRBJ2-3; 8 bases are a match to TRBD2. The CDR3 loop spans 14 amino acids. With 8 bases clipped from V and 1 base from J, the junction kept 5 bases outside the gene matches. Looked up from germline, CDR1 is MNHEY and CDR2 is SMNVEV (reference sequence). The CDR3 here is CASGIGGGTDTQYF. CDR3 DNA sequence: TGTGCCAGCGGAATCGGGGGGGGCACAGATACGCAGTATTTT.

The chain joins TRBV5-1 to TRBJ1-2, with TRBD1 matching 7 bases. The V segment lost 3 bases and the J segment 4 bases; nucleotides outside the gene matches: 18. Germline V gene lookup returns CDR1 SGHRS and CDR2 YFSETQ. This CDR3 has 18 amino acids. The CDR3 region is CASSSRPIRTGLGYGYTF. The CDR3 DNA sequence: TGCGCCAGCAGCTCGAGACCCATCAGGACAGGACTGGGCTATGGCTACACCTTC.

This sequence joins TRBV10-3 and TRBJ1-4; 11 positions agree with TRBD1. The CDR3 has 15 amino acids. Germline trimming cut 3 bases from V and 7 bases from J; bases unmatched to any gene: 4. Germline V gene data show CDR1 as ENHRY and CDR2 as SYGVKD. The CDR3 coding sequence is TGTGCCATCAGTGAACGGGACAGGGGGTCTGAAAAACTGTTTTTT. As protein: CAISERDRGSEKLFF.

The chain employs TRBV10-1 and TRBJ2-3; TRBD1 might be the D (5 bases). Germline-derived CDR1 and CDR2 are WNHNN and SYGVQD (reference sequence). The V gene lost 0 bases and the J gene lost 1 base, with 11 bases spanning the gap. The CDR3 extends over 16 amino acids. The CDR3 reads CASSESIEGGTDTQYF. CDR3 bases: TGCGCCAGCAGTGAGTCGATAGAAGGGGGCACAGATACGCAGTATTTT.

The rearrangement uses TRBV5-4 and TRBJ2-2, with D perhaps matching TRBD2 (6 bases). Between the trimmed V and J ends, which lost 0 bases and 7 bases, there was a span of 13 bases. Germline V CDR1 and CDR2: SGHNT, YYREEE (reference sequence). The CDR3 contains 15 residues. The CDR3 coding sequence is TGTGCCAGCAGCTTGGACCCAGCGGGCATCGGGGAGCTGTTTTTT. It encodes CASSLDPAGIGELFF.

This sequence joins TRBV5-6 and TRBJ1-1, with a tentative D call TRBD1 (6 bases). The CDR3 loop spans 14 amino acids. V lost 1 base, J lost 2 bases, and 9 bases lay in between. Germline V lookup: CDR1 SGHDT, CDR2 YYEEEE. The CDR3 is CASSLWGPNTEAFF. Written as DNA, the CDR3 is TGTGCCAGCAGCTTGTGGGGGCCCAACACTGAAGCTTTCTTT.

This chain links TRBV28 with TRBJ1-2, with 8 bases lining up with TRBD1. Germline CDR1 reads MDHEN; CDR2 reads SYDVKM. This CDR3 spans 13 amino acids. J lost 8 bases, V lost 3 bases, and 5 bases had no gene match. CDR3 region: CASSFQGARGYTF. CDR3 nucleotide sequence: TGTGCCAGCAGTTTTCAGGGGGCGAGGGGCTACACCTTC.

The chain is built from TRBV4-1 and TRBJ1-1, with 10 nucleotides matching TRBD1. The V gene end was trimmed by 5 bases and the J gene end by 4 bases; junction bases not matched to a gene: 16. Germline V gene lookup returns CDR1 MGHRA and CDR2 YSYEKL. This CDR3 contains 18 residues. CDR3 in amino acids: CASSRDRGLRFGGTEAFF. For the CDR3, the DNA is TGCGCCAGCAGCAGGGACAGGGGTTTAAGGTTCGGTGGCACTGAAGCTTTCTTT.

V is TRBV18 and J is TRBJ1-6, with TRBD1 matching over 10 bases. V lost 4 bases, J lost 7 bases, and 7 bases stayed unmatched. The CDR3 is 16 residues long. CDR1 and CDR2 from the germline V gene are KGHSH and LQKENI. The CDR3 is CASSRFDRGPNSPLHF. In DNA, the CDR3 is TGTGCCAGCTCACGGTTCGACAGGGGGCCAAATTCACCCCTCCACTTT.

This chain links TRBV6-5 with TRBJ2-5; the match to TRBD1 covers 8 bases. The germline CDR1 and CDR2 sequences are MNHEY and SVGAGI. This CDR3 is built from 15 residues. Trimming took 5 bases from V and 3 from J; bases not matched to a gene: 8. DNA for the CDR3: TGTGCCAGCAGTCCTTGGACAGGGTCGAAAGAGACCCAGTACTTC. Its protein is CASSPWTGSKETQYF.

This clone was picked up one time. The chain links TRBV28 to TRBJ1-2; TRBD1 might be the D (6 bases). The CDR3 spans 13 residues. Between the trimmed V and J ends, which lost 6 bases and 4 bases, there was a span of 12 bases. Germline CDR1 is MDHEN and CDR2 is SYDVKM. CDR3 bases: TGTGCCAGCAGCCGAGGACAGTTCTATGGCTACACCTTC. Translation gives CASSRGQFYGYTF.

The gene calls are TRBV18 and TRBJ1-1, with D perhaps matching TRBD1 (6 bases). V lost 2 bases and J lost 0, with 7 bases in between. CDR1 KGHSH and CDR2 LQKENI come from the germline V gene. The CDR3 contains 14 residues. In nucleotides, the CDR3 is TGTGCCAGCTCACCAACAGGGTTGAACACTGAAGCTTTCTTT. It codes for CASSPTGLNTEAFF. Together with reference TRBV18 and TRBJ1-1, the CDR3 gives the full variable domain: NAGVMQNPRHLVRRRGQEARLRCSPMKGHSHVYWYRQLPEEGLKFMVYLQKENIIDESGMPKERFSAEFPKEGPSILRIQQVVRGDSAAYFCASSPTGLNTEAFFGQGTRLTVV.

V is TRBV27 and J is TRBJ2-7, with 11 bases identical to TRBD1. V lost 6 bases, J lost 3 bases, and 7 bases stayed unmatched. Germline CDR1 reads MNHEY; CDR2 reads SMNVEV (reference sequence). The CDR3 spans 15 residues. As DNA, the CDR3 is TGTGCCAGCAGCCCTTGGACAGGGGGCTTCTACGAGCAGTACTTC. Protein product: CASSPWTGGFYEQYF.

This chain links TRBV5-4 with TRBJ2-1; TRBD1 matches at 7 bases. Germline V lookup: CDR1 SGHNT, CDR2 YYREEE (reference sequence). CDR3 length: 14 amino acids. Trimming took 4 bases from V and 4 from J; bases not matched to a gene: 5. The CDR3 reads CASSPGQMYNEQFF. CDR3 bases: TGTGCCAGCAGCCCGGGACAGATGTACAATGAGCAGTTCTTC. Full variable domain (missing parts from reference TRBV5-4 and TRBJ2-1): ETGVTQSPTHLIKTRGQQVTLRCSSQSGHNTVSWYQQALGQGPQFIFQYYREEENGRGNFPPRFSGLQFPNYSSELNVNALELDDSALYLCASSPGQMYNEQFFGPGTRLTVL.

The V and J genes are TRBV4-1 and TRBJ2-5; 9 bases match TRBD1. CDR1 and CDR2 from the germline V gene are MGHRA and YSYEKL. CDR3 size: 16 residues. V shed 1 base, J shed 5 bases, and the junction held 8 bases outside the gene matches. CDR3 sequence reads: CASSQVPGTGMETQYF. CDR3 coding DNA: TGCGCCAGCAGCCAAGTCCCCGGGACAGGGATGGAGACCCAGTACTTC.

The sample holds a few counts of this clone. The J gene is TRBJ1-5, the V gene TRBV5-5, with 9 bases that match TRBD1. J was trimmed by 2 bases and V by 4 bases; bases with no gene match: 4. The CDR3 runs to 15 residues. Per the germline V gene, CDR1 is SGHKS and CDR2 is YYEKEE (reference sequence). CDR3 in amino acids: CASSPDRGGNQPQHF. The CDR3 region has the DNA TGTGCCAGCAGCCCGGACAGGGGAGGCAATCAGCCCCAGCATTTT.

A remark on this clone: Other DNA sequences in this sample translate to the same CDR3. The rearrangement joins TRBV28 to TRBJ2-7; D possibly corresponds to TRBD2 (5 bases). The CDR3 runs 12 residues. V was trimmed by 2 bases and J by 4 bases, leaving 6 bases between them. Per germline, CDR1 MDHEN and CDR2 SYDVKM. The CDR3 protein is CASSLGGYEQYF. Here the CDR3 DNA reads TGTGCCAGCAGTTTAGGAGGATACGAGCAGTACTTC. Full variable domain (remainder filled in from reference TRBV28 and TRBJ2-7): DVKVTQSSRYLVKRTGEKVFLECVQDMDHENMFWYRQDPGLGLRLIYFSYDVKMKEKGDIPEGYSVSREKKERFSLILESASTNQTSMYLCASSLGGYEQYFGPGTRLTVT.

V gene TRBV7-9 combines with J gene TRBJ2-1; the D is unclear. CDR1 is SEHNR, CDR2 FQNEAQ, per germline (reference sequence). V lost 5 bases to trimming and J lost 3 bases, with 11 bases between them. This CDR3 region has 14 residues. The CDR3, as DNA: TGTGCCAGCAGCCCCCGGGTCTTCTACAATGAGCAGTTCTTC. Protein sequence: CASSPRVFYNEQFF.

CDR3 sequence: CASSQRGRVGYTF. The DNA of the CDR3 is TGTGCCAGCAGCCAAAGGGGCAGGGTTGGCTACACCTTC. This chain joins TRBV14 and TRBJ1-2, with a weak D call TRBD1 (5 bases). Deletions cut 2 bases from V and 7 bases from J, with 11 bases between. The CDR3 loop spans 13 amino acids. The V gene's germline CDR1 is SGHDN and CDR2 FVKESK.

CDR3 sequence: CASSSSGTQNEKLFF. CDR3 nucleotides: TGTGCCAGCAGCTCCTCCGGGACACAGAATGAAAAACTGTTTTTT. This chain connects TRBV28 to TRBJ1-4; a possible D gene is TRBD1 (6 bases). This CDR3 is 15 amino acids long. V was clipped by 6 bases and J by 5 bases, with 16 bases between them. Germline assignment: CDR1 MDHEN and CDR2 SYDVKM.

The J gene is TRBJ1-2, the V gene TRBV18; 7 positions agree with TRBD1. The CDR3 spans 15 residues. The V gene's germline CDR1 is KGHSH and CDR2 LQKENI. Trimming at V came to 3 bases and at J to 8 bases, leaving 12 bases not matched to a gene. In DNA form, the CDR3 reads TGTGCCAGCTCACCGAGCCAGGGGGTATCCTACGGCTACACCTTC. It translates to CASSPSQGVSYGYTF.

In this sample, this clone turned up a few times. The chain is built from TRBV7-6 and TRBJ2-5; 8 bases line up with TRBD2. The CDR3 extends over 15 amino acids. Germline CDR1 reads SGHVS; CDR2 reads FNYEAQ. Germline trimming cut 6 bases from V and 0 bases from J; bases unmatched to any gene: 6. CDR3 region: CASRSGGVYQETQYF. CDR3 in DNA: TGTGCCAGCAGATCCGGGGGGGTGTACCAAGAGACCCAGTACTTC.

This chain connects TRBV30 to TRBJ2-2; 9 bases are a match to TRBD2. Germline V lookup: CDR1 GTSNPN, CDR2 SVGIG (reference sequence). Trimming cost V 3 bases and J 7 bases; bases outside gene matches: 9. This CDR3 spans 15 amino acids. The CDR3 protein is CAWRGAGGSGGELFF. As DNA, the CDR3 is TGTGCCTGGAGGGGAGCGGGGGGAAGCGGCGGGGAGCTGTTTTTT. Combining the CDR3 with reference TRBV30 and TRBJ2-2 gives the whole variable domain SQTIHQWPATLVQPVGSPLSLECTVEGTSNPNLYWYRQAAGRGLQLLFYSVGIGQISSEVPQNLSASRPQDRQFILSSKKLLLSDSGFYLCAWRGAGGSGGELFFGEGSRLTVL.

This rearrangement joins TRBV4-1 to TRBJ2-5; 9 bases map to TRBD2. V lost 4 bases, J lost 1 base, and 4 bases stayed unmatched. The CDR3 is 15 amino acids. Germline V gene lookup returns CDR1 MGHRA and CDR2 YSYEKL. The chain's CDR3 is CASSREAGGQETQYF. The CDR3 nucleotides are TGCGCCAGCAGCCGAGAAGCGGGGGGCCAAGAGACCCAGTACTTC.